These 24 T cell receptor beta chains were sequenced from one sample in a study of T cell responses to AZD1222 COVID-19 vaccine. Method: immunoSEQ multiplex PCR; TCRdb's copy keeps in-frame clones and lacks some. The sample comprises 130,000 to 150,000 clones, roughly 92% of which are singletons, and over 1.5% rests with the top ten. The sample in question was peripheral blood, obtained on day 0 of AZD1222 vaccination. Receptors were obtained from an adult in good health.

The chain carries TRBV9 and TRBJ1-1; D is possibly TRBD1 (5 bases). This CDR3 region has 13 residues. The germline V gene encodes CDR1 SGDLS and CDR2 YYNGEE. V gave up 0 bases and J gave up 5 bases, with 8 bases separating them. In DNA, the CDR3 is TGTGCCAGCAGCGTAGTTCCAGGGACTGAAGCTTTCTTT. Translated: CASSVVPGTEAFF.

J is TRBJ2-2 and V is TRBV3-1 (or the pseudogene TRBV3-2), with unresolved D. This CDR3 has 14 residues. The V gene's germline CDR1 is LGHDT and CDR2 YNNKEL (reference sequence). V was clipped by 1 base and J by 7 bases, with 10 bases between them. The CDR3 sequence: CASSQVRTGGELFF. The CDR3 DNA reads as TGTGCCAGCAGCCAAGTGAGGACGGGCGGGGAGCTGTTTTTT.

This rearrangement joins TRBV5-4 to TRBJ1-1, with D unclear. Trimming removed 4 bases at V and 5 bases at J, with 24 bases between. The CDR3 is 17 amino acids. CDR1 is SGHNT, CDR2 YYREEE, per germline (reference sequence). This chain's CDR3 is CASSHGGSREVGTEAFF. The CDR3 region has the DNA TGTGCCAGCAGCCACGGCGGCTCTCGAGAGGTAGGAACTGAAGCTTTCTTT.

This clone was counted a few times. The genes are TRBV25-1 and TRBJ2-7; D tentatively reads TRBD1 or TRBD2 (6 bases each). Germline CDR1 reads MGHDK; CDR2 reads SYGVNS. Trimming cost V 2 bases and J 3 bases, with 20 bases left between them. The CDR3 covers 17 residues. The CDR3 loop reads CASSEMGGRRIHYEQYF. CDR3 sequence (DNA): TGTGCCAGCAGTGAAATGGGGGGCAGGAGGATTCACTACGAGCAGTACTTC.

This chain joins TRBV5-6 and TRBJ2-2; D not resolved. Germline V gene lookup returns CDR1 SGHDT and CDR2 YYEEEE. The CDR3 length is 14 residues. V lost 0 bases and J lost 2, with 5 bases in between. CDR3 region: CASSLDLNTGELFF. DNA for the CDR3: TGTGCCAGCAGCTTGGATCTCAACACCGGGGAGCTGTTTTTT.

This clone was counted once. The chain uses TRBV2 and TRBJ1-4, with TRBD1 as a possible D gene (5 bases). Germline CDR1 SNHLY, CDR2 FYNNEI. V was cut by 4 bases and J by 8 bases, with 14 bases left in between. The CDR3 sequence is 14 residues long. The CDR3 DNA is TGTGCCAGCAGTGTTGAGGGGCTTGGAGAAAAACTGTTTTTT. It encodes CASSVEGLGEKLFF.

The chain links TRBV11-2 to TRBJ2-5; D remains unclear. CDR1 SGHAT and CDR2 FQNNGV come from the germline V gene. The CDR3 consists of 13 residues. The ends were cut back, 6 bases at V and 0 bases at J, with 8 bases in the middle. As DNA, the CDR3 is TGTGCCAGCAGTACTGGAAACCAAGAGACCCAGTACTTC. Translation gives CASSTGNQETQYF.

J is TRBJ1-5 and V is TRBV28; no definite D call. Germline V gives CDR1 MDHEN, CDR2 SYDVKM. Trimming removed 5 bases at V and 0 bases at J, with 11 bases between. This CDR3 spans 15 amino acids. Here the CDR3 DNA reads TGTGCCAGCAGTGTCCGGGCCTATAGCAATCAGCCCCAGCATTTT. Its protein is CASSVRAYSNQPQHF.

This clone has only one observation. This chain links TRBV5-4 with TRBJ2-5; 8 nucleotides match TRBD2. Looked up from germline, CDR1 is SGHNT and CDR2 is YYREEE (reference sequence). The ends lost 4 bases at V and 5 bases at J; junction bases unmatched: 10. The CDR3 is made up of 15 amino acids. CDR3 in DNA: TGTGCCAGCAGCCCCGGGACTAGAGGAGGGGAGACCCAGTACTTC. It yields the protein CASSPGTRGGETQYF.

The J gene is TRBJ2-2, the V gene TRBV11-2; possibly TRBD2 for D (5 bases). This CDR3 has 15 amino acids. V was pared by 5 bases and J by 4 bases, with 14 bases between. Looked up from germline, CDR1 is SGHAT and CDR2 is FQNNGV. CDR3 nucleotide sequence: TGTGCCAGCAGCCGTAGGGAGTGGTCCACCGGGGAGCTGTTTTTT. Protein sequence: CASSRREWSTGELFF.

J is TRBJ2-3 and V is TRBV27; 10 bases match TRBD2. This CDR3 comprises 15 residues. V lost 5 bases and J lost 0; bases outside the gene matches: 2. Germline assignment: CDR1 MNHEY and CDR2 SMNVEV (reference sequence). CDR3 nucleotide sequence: TGTGCCAGCAGTATGACTAGCGGGAGCACAGATACGCAGTATTTT. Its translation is CASSMTSGSTDTQYF.

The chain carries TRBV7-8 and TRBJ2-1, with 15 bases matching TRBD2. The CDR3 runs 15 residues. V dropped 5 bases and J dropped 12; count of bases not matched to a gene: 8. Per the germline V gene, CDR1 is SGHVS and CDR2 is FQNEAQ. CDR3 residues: CASSERTSGRVAQFF. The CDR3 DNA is TGTGCCAGCAGCGAGCGGACTAGCGGGAGGGTGGCGCAGTTCTTC.

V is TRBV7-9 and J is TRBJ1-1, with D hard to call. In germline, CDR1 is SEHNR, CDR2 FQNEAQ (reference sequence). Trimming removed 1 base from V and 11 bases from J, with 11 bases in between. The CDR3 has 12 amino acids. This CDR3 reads CASSLEGRTAFF. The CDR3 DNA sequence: TGTGCCAGCAGCTTAGAGGGCAGAACCGCTTTCTTT.

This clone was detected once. The chain's CDR3 is CASRNPGQGVSEQYF. The DNA of the CDR3 is TGCGCCAGTAGAAATCCGGGACAGGGGGTCTCCGAGCAGTACTTC. This sequence joins TRBV5-1 and TRBJ2-7; 11 bases are shared with TRBD1. Germline V gene sequence: CDR1 SGHRS, CDR2 YFSETQ. V lost 8 bases and J lost 6; bases outside the gene matches: 13. The CDR3 sequence is 15 residues long. The full variable domain, in which reference TRBV5-1 and TRBJ2-7 provide the parts outside the CDR3, is KAGVTQTPRYLIKTRGQQVTLSCSPISGHRSVSWYQQTPGQGLQFLFEYFSETQRNKGNFPGRFSGRQFSNSRSEMNVSTLELGDSALYLCASRNPGQGVSEQYFGPGTRLTVT.

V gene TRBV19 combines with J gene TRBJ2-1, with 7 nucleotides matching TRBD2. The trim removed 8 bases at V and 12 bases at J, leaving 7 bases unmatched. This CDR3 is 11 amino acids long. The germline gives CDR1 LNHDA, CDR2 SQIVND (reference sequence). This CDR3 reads CASLGGRRQFF. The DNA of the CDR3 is TGTGCCAGTCTTGGCGGGAGACGGCAGTTCTTC.

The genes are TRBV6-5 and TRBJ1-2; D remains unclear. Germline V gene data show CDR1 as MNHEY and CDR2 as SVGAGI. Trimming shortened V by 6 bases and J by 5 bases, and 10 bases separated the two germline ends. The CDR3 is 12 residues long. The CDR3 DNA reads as TGTGCCAGCAGCCGCTCAGGATATGGCTACACCTTC. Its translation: CASSRSGYGYTF.

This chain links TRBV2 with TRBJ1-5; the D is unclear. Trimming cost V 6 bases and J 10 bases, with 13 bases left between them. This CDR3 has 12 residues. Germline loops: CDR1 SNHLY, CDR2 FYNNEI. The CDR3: CASSPWWGPQHF. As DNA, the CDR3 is TGTGCCAGCAGCCCCTGGTGGGGTCCCCAGCATTTT. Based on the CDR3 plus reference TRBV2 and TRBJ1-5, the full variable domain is EPEVTQTPSHQVTQMGQEVILRCVPISNHLYFYWYRQILGQKVEFLVSFYNNEISEKSEIFDDQFSVERPDGSNFTLKIRSTKLEDSAMYFCASSPWWGPQHFGDGTRLSIL.

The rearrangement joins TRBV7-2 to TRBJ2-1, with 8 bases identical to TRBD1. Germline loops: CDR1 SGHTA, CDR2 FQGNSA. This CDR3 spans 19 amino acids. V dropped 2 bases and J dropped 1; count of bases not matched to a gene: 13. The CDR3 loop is CASSLTAPPGGESYNEQFF. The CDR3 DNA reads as TGTGCCAGCAGCTTAACAGCCCCGCCAGGGGGCGAGTCCTACAATGAGCAGTTCTTC.

CDR3 in amino acids: CASSATSGQAYPEKLFF. Written as DNA, the CDR3 is TGTGCCAGCAGCGCCACCTCGGGACAGGCGTACCCTGAAAAACTGTTTTTT. The chain uses TRBV9 and TRBJ1-4, with 8 bases that match TRBD1. With V trimmed by 3 bases and J by 7 bases, 14 bases remained unmatched. This CDR3 is built from 17 residues. CDR1 SGDLS and CDR2 YYNGEE come from the germline V gene.

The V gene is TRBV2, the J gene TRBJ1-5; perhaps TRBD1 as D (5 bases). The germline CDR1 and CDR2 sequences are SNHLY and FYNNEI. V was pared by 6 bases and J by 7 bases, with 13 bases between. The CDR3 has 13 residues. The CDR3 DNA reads TGTGCCAGCAGAGAGACAGTGGTACAGCCCCAGCATTTT. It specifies CASRETVVQPQHF.

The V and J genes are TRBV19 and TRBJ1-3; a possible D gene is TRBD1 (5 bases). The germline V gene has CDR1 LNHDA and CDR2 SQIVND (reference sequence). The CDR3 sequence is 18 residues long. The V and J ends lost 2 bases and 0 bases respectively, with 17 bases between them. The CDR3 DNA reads TGTGCCAGTAGTATAAGACAGCCATTACGAGTCTCTGGAAACACCATATATTTT. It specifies CASSIRQPLRVSGNTIYF.

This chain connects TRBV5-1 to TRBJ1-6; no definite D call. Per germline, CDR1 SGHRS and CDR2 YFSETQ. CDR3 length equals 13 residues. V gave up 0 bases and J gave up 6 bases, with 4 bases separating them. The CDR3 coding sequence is TGCGCCAGCAGCTTGGAAGCTAATTCACCCCTCCACTTT. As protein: CASSLEANSPLHF.

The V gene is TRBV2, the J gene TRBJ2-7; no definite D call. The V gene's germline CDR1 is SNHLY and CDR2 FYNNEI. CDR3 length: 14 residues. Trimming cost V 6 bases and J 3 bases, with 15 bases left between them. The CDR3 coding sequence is TGTGCCAGCAGGGGGATCCACCTCGGCTACGAGCAGTACTTC. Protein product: CASRGIHLGYEQYF. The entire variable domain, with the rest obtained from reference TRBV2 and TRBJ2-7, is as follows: EPEVTQTPSHQVTQMGQEVILRCVPISNHLYFYWYRQILGQKVEFLVSFYNNEISEKSEIFDDQFSVERPDGSNFTLKIRSTKLEDSAMYFCASRGIHLGYEQYFGPGTRLTVT.

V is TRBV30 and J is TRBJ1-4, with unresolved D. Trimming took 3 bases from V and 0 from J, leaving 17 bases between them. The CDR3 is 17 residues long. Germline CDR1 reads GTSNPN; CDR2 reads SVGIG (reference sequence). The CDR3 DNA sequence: TGTGCCTGGAGCTCTGGCATTGACCCTTCAACTAATGAAAAACTGTTTTTT. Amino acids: CAWSSGIDPSTNEKLFF.